The present T cell receptor (beta chain) was sequenced within a study of T cell responses to AZD1222 COVID-19 vaccine. Study-wide points: Two AZD1222 doses significantly raised spike-specific TCR breadth and depth over controls.

Some clones are missing from TCRdb's copy, which holds only in-frame ones; the method was immunoSEQ multiplex PCR. The repertoire has around 88,000 clones, around 90% of them found once; the top ten carry around a tenth. Of note for this clone: Its specificity is unknown.

The CDR3 contains 17 residues. After removal of 1 base from V and 3 bases from J, the junction contained 4 bases not matched to a gene. Germline V gives CDR1 KGHDR, CDR2 SFDVKD. Specimen: peripheral blood, collected on day 0 of MenACWY control vaccination. The genes are TRBV24-1 and TRBJ2-2; TRBD2 matches 10 bases. The receptor's source is an adult in good health. CDR3 sequence: CATSDLGLAGDTGELFF. The CDR3 DNA is TGTGCCACCAGTGATTTAGGGCTAGCGGGGGACACCGGGGAGCTGTTTTTT.